This T cell receptor beta chain was sequenced in a study of blood T cell repertoires in COVID-19. How the authors handled the data: Amplification from reference gene primers served as the basis for estimated nucleated cell counts. Measured with immunoSEQ multiplex PCR; TCRdb has only the in-frame clones, and not every one. From that table come the V and J calls and clone size; the DNA was used to work out D and trimming. The table records more than 200,000 clones, roughly 89% of them present only once. The study counted Cohort 3 donors as recovered given two negative PCRs, clearance, or symptom resolution. Sequences were obtained from PBMCs or T cells enriched from blood (not recorded which). This TCR was recovered from a woman in her 30s who had recovered from COVID-19.

CDR3 residues: CASSIMTVNTGELFF. CDR3 DNA sequence: TGTGCCAGTAGTATAATGACAGTCAACACCGGGGAGCTGTTTTTT. The chain links TRBV19 to TRBJ2-2, with D perhaps matching TRBD1 (5 bases). The CDR3 has 15 residues. Trimming stripped 2 bases from V and 2 bases from J, with 9 bases between. In germline, CDR1 is LNHDA, CDR2 SQIVND (reference sequence).